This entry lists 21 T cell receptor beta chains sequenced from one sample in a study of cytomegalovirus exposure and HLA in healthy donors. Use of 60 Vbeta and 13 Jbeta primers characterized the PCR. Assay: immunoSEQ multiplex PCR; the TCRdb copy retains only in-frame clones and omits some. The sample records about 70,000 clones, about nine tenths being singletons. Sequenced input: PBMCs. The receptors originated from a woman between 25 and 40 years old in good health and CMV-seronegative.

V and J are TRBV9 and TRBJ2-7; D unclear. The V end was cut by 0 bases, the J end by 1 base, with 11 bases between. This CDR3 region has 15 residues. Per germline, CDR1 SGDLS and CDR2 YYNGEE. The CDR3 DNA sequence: TGTGCCAGCAGCGTAGGTACCGCGGCTTCCTACGAGCAGTACTTC. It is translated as CASSVGTAASYEQYF. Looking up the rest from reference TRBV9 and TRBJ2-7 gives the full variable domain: DSGVTQTPKHLITATGQRVTLRCSPRSGDLSVYWYQQSLDQGLQFLIQYYNGEERAKGNILERFSAQQFPDLHSELNLSSLELGDSALYFCASSVGTAASYEQYFGPGTRLTVT.

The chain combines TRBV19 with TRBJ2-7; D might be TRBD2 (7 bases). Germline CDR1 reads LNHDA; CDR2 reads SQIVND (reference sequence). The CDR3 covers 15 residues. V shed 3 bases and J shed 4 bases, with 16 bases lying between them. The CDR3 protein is CASSISGGVLYEQYF. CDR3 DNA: TGTGCCAGTAGTATTTCGGGGGGCGTATTGTACGAGCAGTACTTC.

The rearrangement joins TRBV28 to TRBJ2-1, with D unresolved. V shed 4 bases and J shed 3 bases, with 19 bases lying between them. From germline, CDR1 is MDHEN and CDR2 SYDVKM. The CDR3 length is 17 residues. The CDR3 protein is CASSSPPRPGGYNEQFF. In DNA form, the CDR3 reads TGTGCCAGCAGTTCGCCGCCCCGGCCGGGTGGCTACAATGAGCAGTTCTTC.

CDR3 coding DNA: TGTGCCAGTAGTATAAGGAACAGGGGTGTTATAGCCAAAAACATTCAGTACTTC. Translated: CASSIRNRGVIAKNIQYF. The chain is built from TRBV19 and TRBJ2-4; TRBD1 matches 7 bases. This CDR3 has 18 amino acids. J lost 0 bases, V lost 2 bases, and 10 bases had no gene match. Germline CDR1 LNHDA, CDR2 SQIVND (reference sequence).

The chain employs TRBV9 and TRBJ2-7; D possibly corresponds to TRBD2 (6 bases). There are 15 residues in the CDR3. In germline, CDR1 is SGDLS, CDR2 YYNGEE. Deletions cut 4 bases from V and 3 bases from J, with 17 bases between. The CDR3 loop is CASSKGLFNGYEQYF. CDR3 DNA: TGTGCCAGCAGCAAAGGACTATTTAATGGCTACGAGCAGTACTTC. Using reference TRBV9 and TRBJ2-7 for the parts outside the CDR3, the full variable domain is DSGVTQTPKHLITATGQRVTLRCSPRSGDLSVYWYQQSLDQGLQFLIQYYNGEERAKGNILERFSAQQFPDLHSELNLSSLELGDSALYFCASSKGLFNGYEQYFGPGTRLTVT.

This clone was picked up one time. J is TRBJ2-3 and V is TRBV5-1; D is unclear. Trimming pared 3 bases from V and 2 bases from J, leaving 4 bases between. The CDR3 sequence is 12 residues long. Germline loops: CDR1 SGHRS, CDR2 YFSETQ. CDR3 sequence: CASSWATDTQYF. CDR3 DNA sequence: TGCGCCAGCAGCTGGGCCACAGATACGCAGTATTTT.

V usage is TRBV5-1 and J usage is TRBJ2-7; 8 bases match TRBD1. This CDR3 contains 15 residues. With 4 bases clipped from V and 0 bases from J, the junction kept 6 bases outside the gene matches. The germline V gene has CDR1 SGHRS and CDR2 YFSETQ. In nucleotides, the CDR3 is TGCGCCAGCAGCCAGGGGGCCTCGACCTCCTACGAGCAGTACTTC. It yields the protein CASSQGASTSYEQYF.

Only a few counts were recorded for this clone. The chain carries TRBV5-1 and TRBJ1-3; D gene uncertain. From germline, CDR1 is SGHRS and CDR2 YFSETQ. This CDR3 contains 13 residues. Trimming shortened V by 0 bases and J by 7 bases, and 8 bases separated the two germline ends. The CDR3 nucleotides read TGCGCCAGCAGCTTGGGGTCAGCGAACACCATATATTTT. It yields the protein CASSLGSANTIYF.

As DNA, the CDR3 is TGTGCCAGCAGTTACGGCGGGAACTCCTACAATGAGCAGTTCTTC. It encodes CASSYGGNSYNEQFF. The rearrangement uses TRBV6-5 and TRBJ2-1; a possible D gene is TRBD2 (6 bases). The CDR3 consists of 15 residues. In germline, CDR1 is MNHEY, CDR2 SVGAGI. V was shortened by 2 bases and J by 0 bases, with 8 bases between the two germline ends.

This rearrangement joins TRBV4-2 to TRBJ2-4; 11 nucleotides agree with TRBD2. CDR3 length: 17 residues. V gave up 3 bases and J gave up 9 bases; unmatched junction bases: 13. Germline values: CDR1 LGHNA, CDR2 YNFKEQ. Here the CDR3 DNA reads TGTGCCAGCAGCCATAATAGCGGGAGGGCCGGAATGGGCATTCAGTACTTC. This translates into CASSHNSGRAGMGIQYF.

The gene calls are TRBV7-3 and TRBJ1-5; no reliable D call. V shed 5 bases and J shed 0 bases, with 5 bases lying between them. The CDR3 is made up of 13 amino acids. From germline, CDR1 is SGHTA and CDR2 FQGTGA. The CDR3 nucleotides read TGTGCCAGCAGCATTAGTAGCAATCAGCCCCAGCATTTT. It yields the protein CASSISSNQPQHF.

CDR3 DNA: TGTGCCAGTGGACCGGGACAGGGCTACGAGCAGTACTTC. Its protein product is CASGPGQGYEQYF. This sequence joins TRBV11-1 and TRBJ2-7; 9 nucleotides line up with TRBD1. With 9 bases clipped from V and 3 bases from J, the junction kept 6 bases outside the gene matches. The CDR3 covers 13 residues. The V gene's germline CDR1 is SGHAT and CDR2 FQDESV (reference sequence).

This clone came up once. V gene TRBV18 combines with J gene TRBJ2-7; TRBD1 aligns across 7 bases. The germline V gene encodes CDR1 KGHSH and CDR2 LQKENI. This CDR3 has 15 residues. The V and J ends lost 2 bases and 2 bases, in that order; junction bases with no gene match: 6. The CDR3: CASSPIGGPTYEQYF. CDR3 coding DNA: TGTGCCAGCTCACCAATAGGGGGCCCTACCTACGAGCAGTACTTC. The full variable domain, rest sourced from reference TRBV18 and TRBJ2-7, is NAGVMQNPRHLVRRRGQEARLRCSPMKGHSHVYWYRQLPEEGLKFMVYLQKENIIDESGMPKERFSAEFPKEGPSILRIQQVVRGDSAAYFCASSPIGGPTYEQYFGPGTRLTVT.

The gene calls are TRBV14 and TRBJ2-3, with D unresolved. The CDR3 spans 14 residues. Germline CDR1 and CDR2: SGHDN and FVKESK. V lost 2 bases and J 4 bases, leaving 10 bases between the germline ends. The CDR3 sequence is CASSQQAPPDTQYF. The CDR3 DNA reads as TGTGCCAGCAGCCAACAGGCTCCCCCAGATACGCAGTATTTT.

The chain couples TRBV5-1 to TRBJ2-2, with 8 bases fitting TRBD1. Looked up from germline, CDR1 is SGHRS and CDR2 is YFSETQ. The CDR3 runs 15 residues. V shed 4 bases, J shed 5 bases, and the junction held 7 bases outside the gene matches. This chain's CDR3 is CASSPGQGGTGELFF. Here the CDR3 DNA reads TGCGCCAGCAGCCCAGGACAGGGTGGAACCGGGGAGCTGTTTTTT. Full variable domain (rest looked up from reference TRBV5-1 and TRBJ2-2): KAGVTQTPRYLIKTRGQQVTLSCSPISGHRSVSWYQQTPGQGLQFLFEYFSETQRNKGNFPGRFSGRQFSNSRSEMNVSTLELGDSALYLCASSPGQGGTGELFFGEGSRLTVL.

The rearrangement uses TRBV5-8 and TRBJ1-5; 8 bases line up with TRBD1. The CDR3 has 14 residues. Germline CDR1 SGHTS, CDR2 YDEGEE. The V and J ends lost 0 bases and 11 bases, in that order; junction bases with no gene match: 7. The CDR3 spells CASSLGTGSGTQHF. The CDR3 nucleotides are TGTGCCAGCAGCTTGGGGACAGGGTCAGGGACCCAGCATTTT.

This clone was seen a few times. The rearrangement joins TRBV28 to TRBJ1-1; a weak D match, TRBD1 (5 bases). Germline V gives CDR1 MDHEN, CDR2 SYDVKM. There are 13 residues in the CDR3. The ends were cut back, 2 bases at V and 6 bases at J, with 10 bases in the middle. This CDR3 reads CASSLVQGAEAFF. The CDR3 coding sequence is TGTGCCAGCAGTTTAGTGCAGGGCGCTGAAGCTTTCTTT.

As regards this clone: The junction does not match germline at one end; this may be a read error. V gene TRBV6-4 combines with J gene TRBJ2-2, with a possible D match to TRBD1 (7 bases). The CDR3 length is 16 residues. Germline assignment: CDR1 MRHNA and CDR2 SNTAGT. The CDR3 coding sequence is TGTGCCAGCAGTGACACCCTAAGACAGGGCATCGGGGGGCTGTTTTTT. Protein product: CASSDTLRQGIGGLFF.

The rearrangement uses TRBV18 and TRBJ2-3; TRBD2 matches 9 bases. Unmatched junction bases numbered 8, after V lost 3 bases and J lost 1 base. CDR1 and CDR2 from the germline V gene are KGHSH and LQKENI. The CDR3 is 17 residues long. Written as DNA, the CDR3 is TGTGCCAGCTCACCTGCACCTTCTAGCGGGGGCACAGATACGCAGTATTTT. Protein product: CASSPAPSSGGTDTQYF.

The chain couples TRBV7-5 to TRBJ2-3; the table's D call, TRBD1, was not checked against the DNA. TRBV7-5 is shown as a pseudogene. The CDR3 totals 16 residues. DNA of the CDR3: TGTGTCAGAAGCTTAGCTGGTGGGCAGTACACAGATACGCAGTATTTT. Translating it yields CVRSLAGGQYTDTQYF.

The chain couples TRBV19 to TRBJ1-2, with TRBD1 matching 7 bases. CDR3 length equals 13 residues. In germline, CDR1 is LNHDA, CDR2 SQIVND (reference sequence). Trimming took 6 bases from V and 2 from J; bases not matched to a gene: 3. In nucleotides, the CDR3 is TGTGCCAGTAGCGGACAGGAGAACTATGGCTACACCTTC. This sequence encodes CASSGQENYGYTF.